This entry is about one T cell receptor beta chain. This entry comes from a study of blood T cell repertoires in COVID-19. How the authors handled the data: Amplified reference gene primers provided the basis for estimating nucleated cell counts. The method was immunoSEQ multiplex PCR; TCRdb's version includes in-frame clones alone and lacks a portion of them. The V and J calls and clone size are taken from that table; D and trimming were inferred from the DNA. The sample yields nearly 250,000 clones, more than 75% seen once. Germline V gene sequence: CDR1 SGDLS, CDR2 YYNGEE. The CDR3 runs 15 residues. V lost 1 base and J lost 0; bases outside the gene matches: 0.

This chain links TRBV9 with TRBJ1-3; TRBD1 agrees at 8 bases. The sequenced material came from peripheral blood. The sequence came from a woman in her fifties or sixties who had recovered from COVID-19. The CDR3 DNA reads as TGTGCCAGCAGCGTAACAGGGGGCTCTGGAAACACCATATATTTT. It codes for CASSVTGGSGNTIYF.